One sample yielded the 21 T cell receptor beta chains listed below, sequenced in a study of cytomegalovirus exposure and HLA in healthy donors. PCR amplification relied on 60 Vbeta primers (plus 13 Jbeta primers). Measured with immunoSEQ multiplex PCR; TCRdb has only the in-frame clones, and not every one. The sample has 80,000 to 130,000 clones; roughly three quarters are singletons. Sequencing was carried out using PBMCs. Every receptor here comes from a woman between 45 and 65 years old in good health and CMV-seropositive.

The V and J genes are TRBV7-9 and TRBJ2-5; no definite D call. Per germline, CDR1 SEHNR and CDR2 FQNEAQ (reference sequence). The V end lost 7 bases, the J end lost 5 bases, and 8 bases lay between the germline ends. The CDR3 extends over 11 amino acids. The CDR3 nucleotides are TGTGCCAGCACCCCACTGGAGACCCAGTACTTC. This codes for CASTPLETQYF.

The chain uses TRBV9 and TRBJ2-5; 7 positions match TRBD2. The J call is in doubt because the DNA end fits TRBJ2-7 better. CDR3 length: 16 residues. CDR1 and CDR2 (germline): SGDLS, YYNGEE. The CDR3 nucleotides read TGTGCCAGCAGCCCCCTAGGGCTAGCGGTACCCTACGAGCAGTACTTC. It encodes CASSPLGLAVPYEQYF.

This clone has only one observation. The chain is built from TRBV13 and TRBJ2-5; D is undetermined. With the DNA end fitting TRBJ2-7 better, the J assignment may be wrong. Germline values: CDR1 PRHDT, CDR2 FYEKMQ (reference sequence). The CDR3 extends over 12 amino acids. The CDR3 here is CASSLETREQYF. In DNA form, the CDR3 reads TGTGCCAGCAGCTTAGAGACACGCGAGCAGTACTTC.

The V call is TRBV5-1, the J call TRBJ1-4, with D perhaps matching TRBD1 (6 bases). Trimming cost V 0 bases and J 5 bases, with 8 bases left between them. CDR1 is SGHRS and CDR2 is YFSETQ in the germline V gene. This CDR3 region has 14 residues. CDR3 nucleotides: TGCGCCAGCAGCTTGGACAGGGTGAATGAAAAACTGTTTTTT. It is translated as CASSLDRVNEKLFF.

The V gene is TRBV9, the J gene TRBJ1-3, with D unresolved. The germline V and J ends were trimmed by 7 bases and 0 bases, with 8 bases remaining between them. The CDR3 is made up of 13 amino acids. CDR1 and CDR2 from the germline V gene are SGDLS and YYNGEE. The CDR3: CASRGFSGNTIYF. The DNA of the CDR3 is TGTGCCAGCCGAGGTTTCTCTGGAAACACCATATATTTT.

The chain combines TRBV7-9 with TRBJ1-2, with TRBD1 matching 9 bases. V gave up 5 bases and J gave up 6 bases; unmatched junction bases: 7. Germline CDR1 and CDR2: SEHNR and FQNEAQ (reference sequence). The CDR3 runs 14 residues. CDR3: CASSRARTGDGYTF. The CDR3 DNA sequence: TGTGCCAGCAGCCGAGCAAGGACAGGGGATGGCTACACCTTC.

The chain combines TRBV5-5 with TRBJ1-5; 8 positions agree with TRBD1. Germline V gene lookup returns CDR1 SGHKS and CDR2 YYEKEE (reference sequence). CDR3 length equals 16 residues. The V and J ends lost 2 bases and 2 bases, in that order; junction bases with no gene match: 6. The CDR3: CASSFQTGAGNQPQHF. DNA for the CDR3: TGTGCCAGCAGCTTCCAGACAGGGGCTGGCAATCAGCCCCAGCATTTT.

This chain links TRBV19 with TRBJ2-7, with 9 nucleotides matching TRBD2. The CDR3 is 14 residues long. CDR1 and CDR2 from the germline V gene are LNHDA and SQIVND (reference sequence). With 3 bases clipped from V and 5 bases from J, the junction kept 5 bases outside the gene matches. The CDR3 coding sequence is TGTGCCAGTAGTATCGGACTAGCGATCGACGAGCAGTACTTC. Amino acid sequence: CASSIGLAIDEQYF.

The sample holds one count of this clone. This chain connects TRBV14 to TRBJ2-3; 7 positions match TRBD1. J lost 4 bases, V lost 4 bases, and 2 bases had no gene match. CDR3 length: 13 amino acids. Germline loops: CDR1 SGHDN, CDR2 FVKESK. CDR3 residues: CASSPTGSDTQYF. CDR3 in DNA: TGTGCCAGCAGCCCGACAGGGTCAGATACGCAGTATTTT.

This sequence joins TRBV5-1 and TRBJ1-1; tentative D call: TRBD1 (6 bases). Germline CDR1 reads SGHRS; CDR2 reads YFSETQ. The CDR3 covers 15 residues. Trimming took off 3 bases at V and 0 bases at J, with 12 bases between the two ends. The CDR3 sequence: CASSWGGAMNTEAFF. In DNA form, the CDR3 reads TGCGCCAGCAGCTGGGGGGGGGCCATGAACACTGAAGCTTTCTTT.

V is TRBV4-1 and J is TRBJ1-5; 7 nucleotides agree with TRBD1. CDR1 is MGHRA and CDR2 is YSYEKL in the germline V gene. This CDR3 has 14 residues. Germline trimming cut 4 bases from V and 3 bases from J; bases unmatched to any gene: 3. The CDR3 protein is CASSRQGNNQPQHF. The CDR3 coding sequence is TGCGCCAGCAGCCGACAGGGAAACAATCAGCCCCAGCATTTT.

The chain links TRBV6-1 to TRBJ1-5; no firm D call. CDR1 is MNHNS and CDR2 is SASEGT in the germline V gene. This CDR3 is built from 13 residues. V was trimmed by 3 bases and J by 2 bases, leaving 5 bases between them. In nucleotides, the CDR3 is TGTGCCAGCAGTGAGGCGGGCAATCAGCCCCAGCATTTT. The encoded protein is CASSEAGNQPQHF.

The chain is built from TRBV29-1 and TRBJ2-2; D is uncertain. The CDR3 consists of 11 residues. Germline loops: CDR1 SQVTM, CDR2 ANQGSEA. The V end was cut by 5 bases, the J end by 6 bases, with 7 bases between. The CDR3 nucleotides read TGCAGCGTTTCCGTTCCCGGGGAGCTGTTTTTT. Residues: CSVSVPGELFF.

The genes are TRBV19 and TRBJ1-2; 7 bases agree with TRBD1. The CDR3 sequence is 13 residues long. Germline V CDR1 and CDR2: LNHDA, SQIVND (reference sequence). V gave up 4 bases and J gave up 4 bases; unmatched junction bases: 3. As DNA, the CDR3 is TGTGCCAGTAGTACAACAGGGGTCTATGGCTACACCTTC. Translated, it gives CASSTTGVYGYTF.

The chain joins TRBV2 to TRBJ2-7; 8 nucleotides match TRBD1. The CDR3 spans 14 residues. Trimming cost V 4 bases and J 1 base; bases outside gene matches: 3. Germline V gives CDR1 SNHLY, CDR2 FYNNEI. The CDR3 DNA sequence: TGTGCCAGCAGTGCGGACAGGGATTCCTACGAGCAGTACTTC. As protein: CASSADRDSYEQYF.

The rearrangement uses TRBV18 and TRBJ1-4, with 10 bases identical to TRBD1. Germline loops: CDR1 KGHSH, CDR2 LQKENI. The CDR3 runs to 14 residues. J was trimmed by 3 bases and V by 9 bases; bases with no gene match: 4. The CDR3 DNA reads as TGTGCCAGTGGGACAGGGGCAGCTAATGAAAAACTGTTTTTT. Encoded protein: CASGTGAANEKLFF.

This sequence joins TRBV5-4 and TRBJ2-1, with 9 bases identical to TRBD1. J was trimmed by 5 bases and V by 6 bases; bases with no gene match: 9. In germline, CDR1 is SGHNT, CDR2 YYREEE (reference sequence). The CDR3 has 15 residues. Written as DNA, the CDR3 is TGTGCCAGCACCACCAGGACAGGGGCCGACAATGAGCAGTTCTTC. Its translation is CASTTRTGADNEQFF.

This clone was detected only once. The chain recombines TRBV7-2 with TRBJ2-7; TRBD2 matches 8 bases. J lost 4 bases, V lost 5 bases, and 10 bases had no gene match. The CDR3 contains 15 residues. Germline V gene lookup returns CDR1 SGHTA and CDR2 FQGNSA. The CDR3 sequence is CASSPRVAGTYEQYF. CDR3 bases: TGTGCCAGCAGCCCCCGAGTAGCGGGAACTTACGAGCAGTACTTC.

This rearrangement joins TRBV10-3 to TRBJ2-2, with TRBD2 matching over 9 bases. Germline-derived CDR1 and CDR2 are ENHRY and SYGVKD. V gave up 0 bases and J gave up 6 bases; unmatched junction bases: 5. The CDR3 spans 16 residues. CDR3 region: CAISESASGTAGELFF. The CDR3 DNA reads TGTGCCATCAGTGAGTCCGCTAGCGGGACGGCCGGGGAGCTGTTTTTT.

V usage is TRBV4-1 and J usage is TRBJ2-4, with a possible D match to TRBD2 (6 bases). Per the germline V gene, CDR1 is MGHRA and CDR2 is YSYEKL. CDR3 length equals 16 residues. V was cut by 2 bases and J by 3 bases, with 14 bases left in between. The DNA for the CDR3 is TGCGCCAGCAGCCAAATAACAGGAGGGCTCAAAAACATTCAGTACTTC. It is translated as CASSQITGGLKNIQYF.

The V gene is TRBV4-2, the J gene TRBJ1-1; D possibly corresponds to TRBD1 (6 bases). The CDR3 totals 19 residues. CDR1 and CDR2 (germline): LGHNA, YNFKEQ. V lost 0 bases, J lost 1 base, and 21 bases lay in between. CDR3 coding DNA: TGTGCCAGCAGCCAAGAAGAGTCGTATCATGGGGGCCCGAACACTGAAGCTTTCTTT. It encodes CASSQEESYHGGPNTEAFF.